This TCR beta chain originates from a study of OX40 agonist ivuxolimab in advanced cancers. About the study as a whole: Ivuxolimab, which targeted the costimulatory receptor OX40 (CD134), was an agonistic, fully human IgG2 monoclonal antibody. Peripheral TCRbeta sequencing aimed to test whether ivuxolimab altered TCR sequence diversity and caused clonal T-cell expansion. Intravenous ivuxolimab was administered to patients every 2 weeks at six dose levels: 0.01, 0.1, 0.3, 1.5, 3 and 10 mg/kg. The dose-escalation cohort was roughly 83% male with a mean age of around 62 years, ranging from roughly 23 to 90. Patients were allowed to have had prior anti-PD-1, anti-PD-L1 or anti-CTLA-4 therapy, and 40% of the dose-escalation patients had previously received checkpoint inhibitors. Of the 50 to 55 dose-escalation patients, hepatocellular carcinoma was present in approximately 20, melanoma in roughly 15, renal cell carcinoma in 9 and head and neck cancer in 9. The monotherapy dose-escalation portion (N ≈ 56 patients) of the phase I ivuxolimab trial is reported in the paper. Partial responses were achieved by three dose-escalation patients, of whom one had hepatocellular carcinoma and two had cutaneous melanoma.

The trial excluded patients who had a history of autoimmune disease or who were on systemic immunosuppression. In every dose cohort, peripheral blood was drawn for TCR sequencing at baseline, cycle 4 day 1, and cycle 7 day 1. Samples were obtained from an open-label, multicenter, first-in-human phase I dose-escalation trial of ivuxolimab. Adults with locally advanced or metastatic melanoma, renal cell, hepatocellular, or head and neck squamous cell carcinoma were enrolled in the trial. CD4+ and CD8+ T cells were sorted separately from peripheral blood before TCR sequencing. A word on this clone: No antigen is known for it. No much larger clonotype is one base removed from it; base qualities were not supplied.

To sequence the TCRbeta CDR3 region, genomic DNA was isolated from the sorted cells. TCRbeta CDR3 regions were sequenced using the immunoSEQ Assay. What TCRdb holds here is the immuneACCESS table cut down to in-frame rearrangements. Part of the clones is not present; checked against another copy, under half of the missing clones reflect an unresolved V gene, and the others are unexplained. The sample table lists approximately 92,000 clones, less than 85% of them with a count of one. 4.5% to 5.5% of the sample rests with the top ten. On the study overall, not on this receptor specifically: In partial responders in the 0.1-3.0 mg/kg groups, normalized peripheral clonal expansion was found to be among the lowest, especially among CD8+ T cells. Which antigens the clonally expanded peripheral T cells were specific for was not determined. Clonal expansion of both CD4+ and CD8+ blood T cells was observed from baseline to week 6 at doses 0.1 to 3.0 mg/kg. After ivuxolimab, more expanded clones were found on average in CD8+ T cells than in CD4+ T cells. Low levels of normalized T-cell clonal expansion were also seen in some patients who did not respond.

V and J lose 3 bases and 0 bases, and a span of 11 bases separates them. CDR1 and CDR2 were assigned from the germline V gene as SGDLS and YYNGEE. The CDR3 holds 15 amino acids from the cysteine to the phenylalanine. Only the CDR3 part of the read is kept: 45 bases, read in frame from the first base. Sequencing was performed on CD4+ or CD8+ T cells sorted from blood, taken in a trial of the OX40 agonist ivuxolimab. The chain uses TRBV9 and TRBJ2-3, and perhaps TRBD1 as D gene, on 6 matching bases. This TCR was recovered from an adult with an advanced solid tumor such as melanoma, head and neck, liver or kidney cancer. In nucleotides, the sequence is TGTGCCAGCAGCGCCGCAGGGGCGAGCACAGATACGCAGTATTTT. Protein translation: CASSAAGASTDTQYF.